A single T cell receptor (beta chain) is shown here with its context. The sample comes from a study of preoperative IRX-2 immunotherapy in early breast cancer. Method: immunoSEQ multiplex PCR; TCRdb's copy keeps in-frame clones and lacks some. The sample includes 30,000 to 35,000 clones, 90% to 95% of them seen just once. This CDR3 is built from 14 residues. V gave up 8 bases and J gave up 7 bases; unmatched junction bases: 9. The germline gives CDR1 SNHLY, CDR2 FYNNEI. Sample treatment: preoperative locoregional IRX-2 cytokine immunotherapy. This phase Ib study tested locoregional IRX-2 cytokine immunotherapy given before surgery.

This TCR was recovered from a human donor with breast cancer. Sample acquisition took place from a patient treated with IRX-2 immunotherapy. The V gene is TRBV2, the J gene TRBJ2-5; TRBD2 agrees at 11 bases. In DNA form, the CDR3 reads TGTGCCAGCCAGGGACTAGCGGACAAGACGACCCAGTACTTC. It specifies CASQGLADKTTQYF.